The 27 T cell receptor beta chains below were found in one sample sequenced in a study of T cells in Graves' hyperthyroidism and ophthalmopathy. The TCR beta CDR3 regions underwent amplification using RNA transcripts as the source. During a first-round RT-PCR of the TCR CDR3, the HTBI primer set was used. From the multiplex PCR reads, TCRdb called clonotypes with MiXCR, one entry per CDR3 protein. The sample carries 300,000 to 450,000 distinct CDR3 sequences, 15% to 19% recorded once. Input material: blood. These receptor sequences come from a woman aged 18-30 years with Graves' hyperthyroidism that later progressed to Graves' ophthalmopathy.

The rearrangement joins TRBV19 to TRBJ1-2, with TRBD1 matching over 10 bases. V gave up 6 bases and J gave up 7 bases; unmatched junction bases: 8. Germline V gives CDR1 LNHDA, CDR2 SQIVND (reference sequence). This CDR3 contains 14 residues. CDR3 bases: TGTGCCAGTAGCCCGGGACAGGGGTCGCGTGGCTACACCTTC. This translates into CASSPGQGSRGYTF.

This chain uses TRBV6-2 or TRBV6-3 with TRBJ1-2; weak D call: TRBD1 (5 bases). The CDR3 contains 15 residues. Per the germline V gene, CDR1 is MNHEY and CDR2 is SVGEGT. Deletions cut 6 bases from V and 5 bases from J, with 19 bases between. CDR3: CASRTPGAGDYGYTF. CDR3 coding DNA: TGTGCCAGCAGGACTCCCGGGGCAGGAGATTATGGCTACACCTTC.

The V and J genes are TRBV11-3 and TRBJ2-7; 13 bases line up with TRBD2. After removal of 1 base from V and 7 bases from J, the junction contained 7 bases not matched to a gene. The germline gives CDR1 SGHNT, CDR2 YENEEA. The CDR3 extends over 16 amino acids. CDR3 sequence reads: CASSLGGTSGAREQYF. The CDR3 nucleotides read TGTGCCAGCAGCTTAGGGGGGACTAGCGGGGCCCGGGAGCAGTACTTC.

In DNA form, the CDR3 reads TGTGCCAGCAGTTTAGTGTCAGGGTCCGGGGGAGAGACCCAGTACTTC. The encoded protein is CASSLVSGSGGETQYF. The chain is built from TRBV27 and TRBJ2-5; D is possibly TRBD2 (6 bases). V was shortened by 2 bases and J by 4 bases, with 17 bases between the two germline ends. Germline V lookup: CDR1 MNHEY, CDR2 SMNVEV (reference sequence). The CDR3 runs 16 residues.

This clonotype was counted many times. The rearrangement uses TRBV6-2 or TRBV6-3 and TRBJ2-5; possibly TRBD1 for D (6 bases). Germline-derived CDR1 and CDR2 are MNHEY and SVGEGT. The CDR3 is 13 amino acids. The V and J ends lost 5 bases and 4 bases respectively, with 11 bases between them. Here the CDR3 reads CASSIQGRETQYF. The DNA for the CDR3 is TGTGCCAGCAGTATACAGGGTAGAGAGACCCAGTACTTC.

V gene TRBV28 combines with J gene TRBJ2-3, with TRBD1 matching over 7 bases. The CDR3 is 16 residues long. Germline assignment: CDR1 MDHEN and CDR2 SYDVKM. Trimming took 1 base from V and 4 from J; bases not matched to a gene: 8. The CDR3 region is CASSLSTRGGADTQYF. CDR3 in DNA: TGTGCCAGCAGTTTATCTACTAGAGGGGGCGCAGATACGCAGTATTTT.

This clonotype was seen a few times. The V and J genes are TRBV20-1 and TRBJ2-2; D may correspond to TRBD1 or TRBD2 (5 bases each). This CDR3 is 14 amino acids long. The V end was cut by 3 bases, the J end by 6 bases, with 14 bases between. Germline V gives CDR1 DFQATT, CDR2 SNEGSKA (reference sequence). The CDR3 region has the DNA TGCAGTGCTAGTGGTGCACTAGGGGCCGGGGAGCTGTTTTTT. Its translation: CSASGALGAGELFF.

This clonotype turned up a few times. The chain joins TRBV20-1 to TRBJ2-1, with D perhaps matching TRBD1 (5 bases). The CDR3 has 13 residues. The V end was cut by 6 bases, the J end by 3 bases, with 12 bases between. In germline, CDR1 is DFQATT, CDR2 SNEGSKA (reference sequence). The CDR3 loop is CSAGQGFYNEQFF. The CDR3 nucleotides are TGCAGTGCCGGGCAGGGATTCTACAATGAGCAGTTCTTC.

This clonotype was observed many times. This CDR3 reads CASSLADWVAAPPADTQYF. DNA for the CDR3: TGTGCCAGCAGCTTAGCGGATTGGGTAGCAGCACCCCCGGCGGATACGCAGTATTTT. The chain has TRBV7-9 and TRBJ2-3; no clear D. The CDR3 totals 19 residues. Germline V gives CDR1 SEHNR, CDR2 FQNEAQ (reference sequence). V lost 0 bases and J lost 6, with 25 bases in between.

This CDR3 is CASTPRDRFTGELFF. CDR3 sequence (DNA): TGTGCCAGTACCCCAAGGGATAGATTCACCGGGGAGCTGTTTTTT. The chain recombines TRBV19 with TRBJ2-2; D unclear. CDR3 length: 15 amino acids. Germline V gene data show CDR1 as LNHDA and CDR2 as SQIVND (reference sequence). Deletions cut 7 bases from V and 4 bases from J, with 16 bases between.

This clonotype was counted at least ten times. V usage is TRBV12-3 or TRBV12-4 and J usage is TRBJ1-4; D gene ambiguous. V was shortened by 4 bases and J by 11 bases, with 8 bases between the two germline ends. The CDR3 spans 11 residues. DNA for the CDR3: TGTGCCAGCAGTTCCTCCGTCAAACTGTTTTTT. It specifies CASSSSVKLFF.

This clonotype was picked up many times. V gene TRBV7-9 combines with J gene TRBJ2-1; unclear D gene. Trimming took off 5 bases at V and 0 bases at J, with 20 bases between the two ends. From germline, CDR1 is SEHNR and CDR2 FQNEAQ (reference sequence). The CDR3 covers 18 residues. CDR3 protein: CASSPYLRLRSSYNEQFF. In DNA, the CDR3 is TGTGCCAGCAGCCCCTATCTTCGGCTGCGTAGCTCCTACAATGAGCAGTTCTTC.

V is TRBV6-1 and J is TRBJ2-3; no definite D call. The V gene's germline CDR1 is MNHNS and CDR2 SASEGT. V was shortened by 5 bases and J by 11 bases, with 11 bases between the two germline ends. CDR3 length equals 11 residues. The chain's CDR3 is CASSSRQQQYF. The CDR3 region has the DNA TGTGCCAGCAGTTCACGGCAGCAGCAGTATTTT.

There are a few counts of this clonotype. V and J are TRBV4-1 and TRBJ2-1, with D perhaps TRBD1 or TRBD2 (5 bases each). Trimming shortened V by 3 bases and J by 5 bases, and 14 bases separated the two germline ends. The CDR3 is 15 residues long. Looked up from germline, CDR1 is MGHRA and CDR2 is YSYEKL. CDR3 bases: TGCGCCAGCAGCCAGTACAGGTTGGAGGACAATGAGCAGTTCTTC. Its translation is CASSQYRLEDNEQFF.

This chain joins TRBV9 and TRBJ1-2; D not resolved. V shed 4 bases and J shed 7 bases, with 11 bases lying between them. This CDR3 comprises 12 residues. Germline CDR1 and CDR2: SGDLS and YYNGEE. CDR3 bases: TGTGCCAGCAGCCCAGCTATATCTGGCTACACCTTC. Protein sequence: CASSPAISGYTF.

On this clonotype itself: A much larger clone lies one base from this, so it may be a read error. The rearrangement links TRBV30 to TRBJ2-1, with TRBD2 matching over 9 bases. V lost 3 bases and J lost 1; bases outside the gene matches: 7. This CDR3 is built from 16 residues. Germline V lookup: CDR1 GTSNPN, CDR2 SVGIG (reference sequence). This CDR3 reads CAWSRRLAESYNEQFF. The CDR3 DNA sequence: TGTGCCTGGAGCCGGAGACTAGCGGAGTCCTACAATGAGCAGTTCTTC.

This chain joins TRBV20-1 and TRBJ2-2; D may be TRBD2 (6 bases). The CDR3 totals 12 residues. Germline CDR1 reads DFQATT; CDR2 reads SNEGSKA (reference sequence). V lost 0 bases, J lost 8 bases, and 7 bases lay in between. The CDR3 is CSAREGGGELFF. CDR3 nucleotide sequence: TGCAGTGCTAGAGAGGGGGGAGGGGAGCTGTTTTTT.

The chain recombines TRBV9 with TRBJ2-7; D is unresolved. The CDR3 totals 15 residues. In germline, CDR1 is SGDLS, CDR2 YYNGEE. Trimming took off 0 bases at V and 2 bases at J, with 12 bases between the two ends. This CDR3 reads CASSVEARRTYEQYF. The CDR3 nucleotides are TGTGCCAGCAGCGTAGAGGCTAGACGGACCTACGAGCAGTACTTC.

The chain employs TRBV11-2 and TRBJ1-2; TRBD1 is a possible D gene (5 bases). The CDR3 is made up of 15 amino acids. Germline CDR1 and CDR2: SGHAT and FQNNGV. Trimming took 0 bases from V and 3 from J, leaving 11 bases between them. The CDR3 reads CASSLDSGPYYGYTF. The DNA of the CDR3 is TGTGCCAGCAGCTTAGATTCAGGGCCTTACTATGGCTACACCTTC.

In its sample, this clonotype was seen a few times. The chain combines TRBV20-1 with TRBJ1-3; a possible D gene is TRBD1 (5 bases). Germline values: CDR1 DFQATT, CDR2 SNEGSKA (reference sequence). The CDR3 runs 15 residues. Deletions cut 1 base from V and 2 bases from J, with 12 bases between. As DNA, the CDR3 is TGCAGTGCTAGAGCGGGCAGGGATCCTGGAAACACCATATATTTT. Translation gives CSARAGRDPGNTIYF.

This clonotype was counted many times. The junction departs from the called germline gene at one end, perhaps through a read error. The J gene is TRBJ2-1, the V gene TRBV28; possible D gene TRBD2, 6 bases. The CDR3 is 15 amino acids. Looked up from germline, CDR1 is MDHEN and CDR2 is SYDVKM. The CDR3 region is CASSLRRASLNGQFF. The CDR3 nucleotides read TGTGCCAGCAGTTTGAGGAGGGCCAGTCTCAATGGGCAGTTCTTC.

This clonotype was recorded at least ten times. The chain recombines TRBV18 with TRBJ2-1; D unclear. Germline loops: CDR1 KGHSH, CDR2 LQKENI. CDR3 length: 13 residues. V was cut by 3 bases and J by 4 bases, with 7 bases left in between. The CDR3 region has the DNA TGTGCCAGCTCACCCAGGCAGTACAATGAGCAGTTCTTC. Protein sequence: CASSPRQYNEQFF.

At least ten counts were recorded for this clonotype. The rearrangement uses TRBV7-9 and TRBJ2-3; 9 bases fit TRBD1. Germline V CDR1 and CDR2: SEHNR, FQNEAQ (reference sequence). V dropped 6 bases and J dropped 1; count of bases not matched to a gene: 14. This CDR3 has 18 residues. CDR3 residues: CASRRTGTGRFGTDTQYF. Here the CDR3 DNA reads TGTGCCAGCAGACGCACCGGGACAGGGAGGTTTGGCACAGATACGCAGTATTTT.

This clonotype occurred a few times. The genes are TRBV20-1 and TRBJ1-5; D remains ambiguous. The germline V and J ends were trimmed by 3 bases and 7 bases, with 10 bases remaining between them. In germline, CDR1 is DFQATT, CDR2 SNEGSKA (reference sequence). This CDR3 region has 12 residues. The CDR3 spells CSASLQNQPQHF. The CDR3 coding sequence is TGCAGTGCTAGTTTACAGAACCAGCCCCAGCATTTT.

There are many counts of this clonotype. This rearrangement joins TRBV28 to TRBJ2-7, with TRBD2 matching 7 bases. The CDR3 consists of 15 residues. The ends lost 3 bases at V and 0 bases at J; junction bases unmatched: 5. The germline gives CDR1 MDHEN, CDR2 SYDVKM. This CDR3 is CASSLGSGLSYEQYF. As DNA, the CDR3 is TGTGCCAGCAGTTTGGGTAGCGGGCTCTCCTACGAGCAGTACTTC. Drawing the rest from reference TRBV28 and TRBJ2-7, the complete variable domain is DVKVTQSSRYLVKRTGEKVFLECVQDMDHENMFWYRQDPGLGLRLIYFSYDVKMKEKGDIPEGYSVSREKKERFSLILESASTNQTSMYLCASSLGSGLSYEQYFGPGTRLTVT.

CDR3 nucleotide sequence: TGTGCCAGCAGCGGGACTAGCGGTCCCTTAGATACGCAGTATTTT. Translating it yields CASSGTSGPLDTQYF. The chain has TRBV2 and TRBJ2-3; TRBD2 matches at 11 bases. This CDR3 has 15 amino acids. Germline CDR1 SNHLY, CDR2 FYNNEI. The ends lost 6 bases at V and 5 bases at J; junction bases unmatched: 7.

This clonotype was picked up many times. The rearrangement joins TRBV3-1 to TRBJ1-2, with D possibly being TRBD1 (5 bases). CDR1 and CDR2 (germline): LGHDT, YNNKEL (reference sequence). The CDR3 runs 14 residues. Trimming shortened V by 8 bases and J by 5 bases, and 18 bases separated the two germline ends. This chain's CDR3 is CASSQDGEGYGYTF. The CDR3 nucleotides read TGTGCCAGCTCACAGGACGGAGAGGGGTATGGCTACACCTTC.